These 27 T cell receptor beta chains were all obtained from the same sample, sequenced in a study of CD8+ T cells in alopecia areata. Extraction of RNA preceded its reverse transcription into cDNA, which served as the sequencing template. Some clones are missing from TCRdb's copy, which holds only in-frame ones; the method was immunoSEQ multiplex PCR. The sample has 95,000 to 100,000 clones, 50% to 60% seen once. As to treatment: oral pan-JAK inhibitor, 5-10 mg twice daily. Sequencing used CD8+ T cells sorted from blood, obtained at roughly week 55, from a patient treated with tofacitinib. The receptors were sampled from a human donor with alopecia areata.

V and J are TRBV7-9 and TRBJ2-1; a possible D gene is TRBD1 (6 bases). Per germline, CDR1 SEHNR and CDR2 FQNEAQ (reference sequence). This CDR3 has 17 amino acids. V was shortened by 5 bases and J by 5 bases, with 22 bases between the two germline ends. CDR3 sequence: CASSLPRGRSLHNEQFF. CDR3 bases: TGTGCCAGCAGCCTGCCCAGGGGCAGGTCCCTGCACAATGAGCAGTTCTTC.

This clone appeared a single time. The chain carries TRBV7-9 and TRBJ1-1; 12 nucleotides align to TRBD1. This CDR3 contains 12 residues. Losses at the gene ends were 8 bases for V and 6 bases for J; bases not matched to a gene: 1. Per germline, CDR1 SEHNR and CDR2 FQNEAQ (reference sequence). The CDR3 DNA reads TGTGCCAGCGGGACAGGGGGCCCTGAAGCTTTCTTT. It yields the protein CASGTGGPEAFF.

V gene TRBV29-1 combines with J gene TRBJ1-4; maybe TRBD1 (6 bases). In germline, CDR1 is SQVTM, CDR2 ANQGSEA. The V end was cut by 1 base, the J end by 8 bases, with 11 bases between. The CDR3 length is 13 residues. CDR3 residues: CSVEGGLEEKLFF. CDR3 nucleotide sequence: TGCAGCGTTGAAGGGGGGCTAGAGGAAAAACTGTTTTTT.

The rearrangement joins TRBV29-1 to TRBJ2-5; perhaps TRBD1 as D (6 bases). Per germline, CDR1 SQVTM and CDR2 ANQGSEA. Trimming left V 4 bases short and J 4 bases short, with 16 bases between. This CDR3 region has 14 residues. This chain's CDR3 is CSVGVRQGLETQYF. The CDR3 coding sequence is TGCAGCGTTGGAGTTCGGCAGGGGTTAGAGACCCAGTACTTC.

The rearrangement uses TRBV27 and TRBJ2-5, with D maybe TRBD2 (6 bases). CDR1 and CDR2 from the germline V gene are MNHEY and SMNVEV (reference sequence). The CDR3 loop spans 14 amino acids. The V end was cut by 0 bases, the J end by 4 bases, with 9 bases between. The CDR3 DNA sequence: TGTGCCAGCAGTTTATCGACTAGGGTAGAGACCCAGTACTTC. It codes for CASSLSTRVETQYF.

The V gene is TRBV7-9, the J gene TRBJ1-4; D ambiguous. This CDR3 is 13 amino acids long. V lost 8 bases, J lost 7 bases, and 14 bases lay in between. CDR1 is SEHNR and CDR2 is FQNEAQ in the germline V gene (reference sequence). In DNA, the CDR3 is TGTGCCAGCTCCCCGGGGAGGAGTGAAAAACTGTTTTTT. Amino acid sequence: CASSPGRSEKLFF.

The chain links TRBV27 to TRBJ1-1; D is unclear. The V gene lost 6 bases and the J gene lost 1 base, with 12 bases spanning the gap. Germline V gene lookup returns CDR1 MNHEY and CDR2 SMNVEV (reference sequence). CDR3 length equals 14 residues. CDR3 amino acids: CASSQRLQNTEAFF. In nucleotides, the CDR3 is TGTGCCAGCAGCCAGAGGCTACAGAACACTGAAGCTTTCTTT.

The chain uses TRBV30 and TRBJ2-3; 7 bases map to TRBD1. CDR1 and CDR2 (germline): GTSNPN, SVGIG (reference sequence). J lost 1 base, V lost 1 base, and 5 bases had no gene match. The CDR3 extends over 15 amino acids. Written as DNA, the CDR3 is TGTGCCTGGAGTGAAGGGACAGAAGGCACAGATACGCAGTATTTT. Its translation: CAWSEGTEGTDTQYF.

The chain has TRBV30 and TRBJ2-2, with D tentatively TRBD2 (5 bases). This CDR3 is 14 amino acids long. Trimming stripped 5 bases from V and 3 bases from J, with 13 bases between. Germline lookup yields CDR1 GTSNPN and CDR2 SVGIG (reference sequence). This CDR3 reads CAWDATIHTGELFF. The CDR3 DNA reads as TGTGCCTGGGACGCGACTATACACACCGGGGAGCTGTTTTTT.

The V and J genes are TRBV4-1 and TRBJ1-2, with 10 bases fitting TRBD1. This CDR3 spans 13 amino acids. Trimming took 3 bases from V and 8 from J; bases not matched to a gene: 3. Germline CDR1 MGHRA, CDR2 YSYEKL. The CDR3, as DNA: TGCGCCAGCAGCCACGGACAGGGGGAAGGCTACACCTTC. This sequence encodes CASSHGQGEGYTF.

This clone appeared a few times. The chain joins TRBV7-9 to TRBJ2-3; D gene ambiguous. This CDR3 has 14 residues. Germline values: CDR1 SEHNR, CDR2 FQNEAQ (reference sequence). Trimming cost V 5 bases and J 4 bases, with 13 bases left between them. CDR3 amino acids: CASSPPVGSDTQYF. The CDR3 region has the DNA TGTGCCAGCAGCCCCCCGGTGGGATCAGATACGCAGTATTTT.

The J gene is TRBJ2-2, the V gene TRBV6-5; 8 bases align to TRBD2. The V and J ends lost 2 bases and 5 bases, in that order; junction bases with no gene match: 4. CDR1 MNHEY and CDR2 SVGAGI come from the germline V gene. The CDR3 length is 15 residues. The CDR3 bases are TGTGCCAGCAGTTACACACTAGCGGTGACCGGGGAGCTGTTTTTT. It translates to CASSYTLAVTGELFF.

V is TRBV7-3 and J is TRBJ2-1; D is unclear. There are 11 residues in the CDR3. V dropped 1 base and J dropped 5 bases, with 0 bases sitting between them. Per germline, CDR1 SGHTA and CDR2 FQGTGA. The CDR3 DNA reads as TGTGCCAGCAGCTTAAACAATGAGCAGTTCTTC. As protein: CASSLNNEQFF.

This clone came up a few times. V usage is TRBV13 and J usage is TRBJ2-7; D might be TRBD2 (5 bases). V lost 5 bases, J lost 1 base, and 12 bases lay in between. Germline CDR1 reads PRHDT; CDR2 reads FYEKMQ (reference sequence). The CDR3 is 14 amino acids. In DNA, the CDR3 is TGTGCCAGCAGCCACCGGGGTACTTCCTACGAGCAGTACTTC. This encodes CASSHRGTSYEQYF. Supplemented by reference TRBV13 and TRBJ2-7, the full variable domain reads AAGVIQSPRHLIKEKRETATLKCYPIPRHDTVYWYQQGPGQDPQFLISFYEKMQSDKGSIPDRFSAQQFSDYHSELNMSSLELGDSALYFCASSHRGTSYEQYFGPGTRLTVT.

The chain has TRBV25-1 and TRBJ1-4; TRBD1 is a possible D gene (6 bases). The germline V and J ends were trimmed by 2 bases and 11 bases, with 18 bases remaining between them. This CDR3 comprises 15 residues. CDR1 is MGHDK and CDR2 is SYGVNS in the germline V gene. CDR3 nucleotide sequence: TGTGCCAGCAGTGAAGCCTCCCACAGACAGGCTAAACTGTTTTTT. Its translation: CASSEASHRQAKLFF.

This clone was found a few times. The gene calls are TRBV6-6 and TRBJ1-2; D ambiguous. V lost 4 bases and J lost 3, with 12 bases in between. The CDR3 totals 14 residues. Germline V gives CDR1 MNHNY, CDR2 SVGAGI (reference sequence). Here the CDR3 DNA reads TGTGCCAGCAGTTTCGCAAGAATCTACTATGGCTACACCTTC. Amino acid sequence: CASSFARIYYGYTF.

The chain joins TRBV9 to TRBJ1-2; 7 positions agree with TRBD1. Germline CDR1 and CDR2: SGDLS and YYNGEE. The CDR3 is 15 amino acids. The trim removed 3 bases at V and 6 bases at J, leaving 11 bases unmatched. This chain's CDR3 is CASSGYRQGGDGYTF. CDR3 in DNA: TGTGCCAGCAGCGGATACAGACAGGGTGGGGATGGCTACACCTTC.

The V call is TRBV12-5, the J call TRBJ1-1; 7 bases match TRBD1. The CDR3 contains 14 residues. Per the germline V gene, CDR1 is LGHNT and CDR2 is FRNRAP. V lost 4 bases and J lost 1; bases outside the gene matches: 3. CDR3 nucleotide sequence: TGTGCTAGTGGTTCGGGACAGACGAACACTGAAGCTTTCTTT. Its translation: CASGSGQTNTEAFF.

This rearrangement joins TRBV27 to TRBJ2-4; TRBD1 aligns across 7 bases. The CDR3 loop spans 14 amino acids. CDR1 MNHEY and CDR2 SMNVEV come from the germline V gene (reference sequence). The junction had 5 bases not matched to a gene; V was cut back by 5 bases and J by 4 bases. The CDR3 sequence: CASSPGTVKNIQYF. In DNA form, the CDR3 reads TGTGCCAGCAGTCCGGGGACAGTGAAAAACATTCAGTACTTC.

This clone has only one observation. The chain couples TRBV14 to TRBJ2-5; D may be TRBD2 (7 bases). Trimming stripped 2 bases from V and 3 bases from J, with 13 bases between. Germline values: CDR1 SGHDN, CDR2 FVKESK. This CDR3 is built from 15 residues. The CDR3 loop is CASSQWRGREETQYF. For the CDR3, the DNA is TGTGCCAGCAGCCAATGGCGGGGGCGTGAAGAGACCCAGTACTTC.

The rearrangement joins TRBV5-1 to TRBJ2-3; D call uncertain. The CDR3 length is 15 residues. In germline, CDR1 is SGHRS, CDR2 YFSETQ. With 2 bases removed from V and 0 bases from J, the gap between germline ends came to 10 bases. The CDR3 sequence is CASSFSIPSTDTQYF. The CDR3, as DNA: TGCGCCAGCAGCTTTAGCATACCAAGCACAGATACGCAGTATTTT.

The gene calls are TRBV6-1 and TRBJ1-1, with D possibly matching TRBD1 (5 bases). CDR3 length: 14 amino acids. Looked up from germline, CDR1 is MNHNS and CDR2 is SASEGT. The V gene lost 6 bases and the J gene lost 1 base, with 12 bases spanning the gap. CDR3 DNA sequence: TGTGCCAGCAGCCAATTTAGGGGGAACACTGAAGCTTTCTTT. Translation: CASSQFRGNTEAFF.

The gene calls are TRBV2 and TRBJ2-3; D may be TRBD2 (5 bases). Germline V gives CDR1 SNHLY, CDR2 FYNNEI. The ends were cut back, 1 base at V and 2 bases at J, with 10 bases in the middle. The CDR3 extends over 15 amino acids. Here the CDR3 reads CASSEGRGITDTQYF. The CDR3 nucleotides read TGTGCCAGCAGTGAAGGGAGAGGGATCACAGATACGCAGTATTTT.

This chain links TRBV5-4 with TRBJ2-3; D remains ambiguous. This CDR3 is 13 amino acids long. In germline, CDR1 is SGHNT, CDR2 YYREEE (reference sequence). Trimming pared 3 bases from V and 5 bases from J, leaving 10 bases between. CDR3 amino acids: CASSSGPGDTQYF. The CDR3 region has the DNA TGTGCCAGCAGCTCCGGGCCGGGAGATACGCAGTATTTT.

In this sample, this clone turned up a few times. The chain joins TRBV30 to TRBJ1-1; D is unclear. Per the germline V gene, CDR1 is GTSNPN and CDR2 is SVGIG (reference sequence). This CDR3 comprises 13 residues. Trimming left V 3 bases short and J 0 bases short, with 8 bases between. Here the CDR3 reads CAWSVGMNTEAFF. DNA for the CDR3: TGTGCCTGGAGCGTGGGGATGAACACTGAAGCTTTCTTT.

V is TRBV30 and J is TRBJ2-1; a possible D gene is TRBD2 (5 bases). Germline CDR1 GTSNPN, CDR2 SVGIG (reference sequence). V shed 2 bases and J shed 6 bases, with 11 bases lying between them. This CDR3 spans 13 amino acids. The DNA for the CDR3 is TGTGCCTGGAGTTACGGGGTAGGCAATGAGCAGTTCTTC. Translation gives CAWSYGVGNEQFF.

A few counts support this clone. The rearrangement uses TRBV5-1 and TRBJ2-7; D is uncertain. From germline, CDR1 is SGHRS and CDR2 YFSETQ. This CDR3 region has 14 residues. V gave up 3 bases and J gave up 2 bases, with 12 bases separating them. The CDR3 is CASSWGSGPYEQYF. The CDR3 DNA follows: TGCGCCAGCAGCTGGGGATCTGGCCCCTACGAGCAGTACTTC. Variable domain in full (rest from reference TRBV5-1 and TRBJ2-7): KAGVTQTPRYLIKTRGQQVTLSCSPISGHRSVSWYQQTPGQGLQFLFEYFSETQRNKGNFPGRFSGRQFSNSRSEMNVSTLELGDSALYLCASSWGSGPYEQYFGPGTRLTVT.